This T cell receptor (beta chain) was captured by sequencing in a study of blood T cells in healthy people across ages. Regarding the study as a whole: Researchers said unsorted PBMCs prevented a conclusive naive versus antigen-experienced comparison. It was found that TCR beta diversity correlated strongly with the percentage of naive T cells.

Every participating donor contributed about 10 milliliters of peripheral blood through a draw. In the case of this clonotype: What it binds is unknown.

Alongside a J-beta primer mix, a sample-barcoded 5' primer served in a second PCR lasting about 7 to 12 cycles. A single record per CDR3 protein comes from TCRdb applying MiXCR to the 5' RACE reads. Among hundreds of thousands of distinct CDR3 sequences listed, roughly three fifths were seen once. CDR3 size: 16 residues. V lost 5 bases, J lost 3 bases, and 11 bases stayed unmatched. In germline, CDR1 is SGHTA, CDR2 FQGNSA. This clonotype originated in a middle-aged man in good health. The chain couples TRBV7-2 to TRBJ2-5, with TRBD1 matching over 8 bases. The sample taken for sequencing was blood. The CDR3: CASSLGTGYSEETQYF. The CDR3 coding sequence is TGTGCCAGCAGCCTAGGGACAGGCTATTCAGAAGAGACCCAGTACTTC.